This T cell receptor beta chain was retrieved from a study of T cell responses to AZD1222 COVID-19 vaccine. Background on the study: Pooled in the analysis were second doses at about 4 or about 12 weeks.

The CDR3 extends over 15 amino acids. V was clipped by 5 bases and J by 6 bases; unmatched bases: 4. Germline V gives CDR1 LNHDA, CDR2 SQIVND (reference sequence). Generated by immunoSEQ multiplex PCR, the TCRdb table keeps only in-frame clones and is missing some. The sample carries about 160,000 clones, roughly 94% recorded once. This TCR came from an adult in good health. J is TRBJ2-2 and V is TRBV19, with 12 bases matching TRBD2. This material consisted of peripheral blood, taken on day 0 of AZD1222 vaccination. This CDR3 reads CASSPGLAGPGELFF. The CDR3 DNA reads TGTGCCAGTAGTCCAGGACTAGCGGGACCCGGGGAGCTGTTTTTT. Complete variable domain (other parts from reference TRBV19 and TRBJ2-2): DGGITQSPKYLFRKEGQNVTLSCEQNLNHDAMYWYRQDPGQGLRLIYYSQIVNDFQKGDIAEGYSVSREKKESFPLTVTSAQKNPTAFYLCASSPGLAGPGELFFGEGSRLTVL.